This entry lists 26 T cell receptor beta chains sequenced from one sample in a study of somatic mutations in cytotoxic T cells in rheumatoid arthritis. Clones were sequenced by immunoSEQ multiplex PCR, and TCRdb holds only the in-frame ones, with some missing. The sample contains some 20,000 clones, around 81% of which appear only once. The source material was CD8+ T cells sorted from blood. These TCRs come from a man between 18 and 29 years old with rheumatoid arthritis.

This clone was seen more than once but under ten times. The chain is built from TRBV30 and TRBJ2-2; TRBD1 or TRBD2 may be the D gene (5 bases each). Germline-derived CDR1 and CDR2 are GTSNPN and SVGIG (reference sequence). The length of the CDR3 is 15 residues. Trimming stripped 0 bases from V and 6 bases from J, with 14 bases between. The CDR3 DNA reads TGTGCCTGGAGTGTACTCGGCAGGGAGTCCGGGGAGCTGTTTTTT. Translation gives CAWSVLGRESGELFF. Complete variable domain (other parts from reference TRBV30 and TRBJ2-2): SQTIHQWPATLVQPVGSPLSLECTVEGTSNPNLYWYRQAAGRGLQLLFYSVGIGQISSEVPQNLSASRPQDRQFILSSKKLLLSDSGFYLCAWSVLGRESGELFFGEGSRLTVL.

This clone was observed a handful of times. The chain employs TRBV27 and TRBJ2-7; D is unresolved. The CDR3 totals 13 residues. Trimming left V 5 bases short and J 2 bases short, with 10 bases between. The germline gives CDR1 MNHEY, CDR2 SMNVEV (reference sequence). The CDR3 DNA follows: TGTGCCAGCAGTAGGACCGTCACCTACGAGCAGTACTTC. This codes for CASSRTVTYEQYF.

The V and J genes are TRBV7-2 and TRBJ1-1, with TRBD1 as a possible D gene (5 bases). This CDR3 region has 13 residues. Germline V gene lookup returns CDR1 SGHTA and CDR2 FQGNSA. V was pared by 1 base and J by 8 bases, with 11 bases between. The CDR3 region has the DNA TGTGCCAGCAGCTTAGGGGGAAAGGGGGAAGCTTTCTTT. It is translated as CASSLGGKGEAFF.

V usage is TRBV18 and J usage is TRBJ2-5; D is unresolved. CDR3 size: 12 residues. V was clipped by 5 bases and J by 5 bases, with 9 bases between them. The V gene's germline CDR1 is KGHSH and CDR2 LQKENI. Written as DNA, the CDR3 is TGTGCCAGCTCAGGGGAACGCGAGACCCAGTACTTC. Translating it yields CASSGERETQYF. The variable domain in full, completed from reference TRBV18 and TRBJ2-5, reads NAGVMQNPRHLVRRRGQEARLRCSPMKGHSHVYWYRQLPEEGLKFMVYLQKENIIDESGMPKERFSAEFPKEGPSILRIQQVVRGDSAAYFCASSGERETQYFGPGTRLLVL.

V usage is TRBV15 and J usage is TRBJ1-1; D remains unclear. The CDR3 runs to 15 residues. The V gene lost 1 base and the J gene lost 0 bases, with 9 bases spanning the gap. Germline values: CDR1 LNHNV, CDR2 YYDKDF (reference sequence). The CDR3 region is CATSRVLHLNTEAFF. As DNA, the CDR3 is TGTGCCACCAGCAGAGTCCTTCACCTGAACACTGAAGCTTTCTTT. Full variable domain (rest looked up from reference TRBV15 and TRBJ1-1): DAMVIQNPRYQVTQFGKPVTLSCSQTLNHNVMYWYQQKSSQAPKLLFHYYDKDFNNEADTPDNFQSRRPNTSFCFLDIRSPGLGDTAMYLCATSRVLHLNTEAFFGQGTRLTVV.

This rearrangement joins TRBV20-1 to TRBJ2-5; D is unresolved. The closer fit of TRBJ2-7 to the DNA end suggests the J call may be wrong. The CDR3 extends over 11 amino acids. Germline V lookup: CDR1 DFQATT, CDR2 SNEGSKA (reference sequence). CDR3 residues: CSAKTSYEQYF. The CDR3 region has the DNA TGCAGTGCTAAGACATCCTACGAGCAGTACTTC.

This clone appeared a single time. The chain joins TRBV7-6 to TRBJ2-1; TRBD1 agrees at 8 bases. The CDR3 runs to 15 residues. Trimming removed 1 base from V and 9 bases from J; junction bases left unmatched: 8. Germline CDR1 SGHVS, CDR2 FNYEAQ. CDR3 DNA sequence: TGTGCCAGCAGCTTAGAACAGGGGGTAGGCGGTGAGCAGTTCTTC. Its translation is CASSLEQGVGGEQFF.

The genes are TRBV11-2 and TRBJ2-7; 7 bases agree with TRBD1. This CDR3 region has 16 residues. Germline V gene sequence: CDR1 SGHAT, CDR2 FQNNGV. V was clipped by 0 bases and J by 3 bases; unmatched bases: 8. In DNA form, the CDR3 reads TGTGCCAGCAGCTTAGATGAGGGGGCCCACAACTACGAGCAGTACTTC. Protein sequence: CASSLDEGAHNYEQYF.

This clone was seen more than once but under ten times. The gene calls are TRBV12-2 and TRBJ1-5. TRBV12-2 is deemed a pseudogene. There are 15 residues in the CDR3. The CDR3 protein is CASRFLAEVSQPQHF. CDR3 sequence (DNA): TGTGCAAGTCGCTTCTTAGCGGAGGTGAGTCAGCCCCAGCATTTT.

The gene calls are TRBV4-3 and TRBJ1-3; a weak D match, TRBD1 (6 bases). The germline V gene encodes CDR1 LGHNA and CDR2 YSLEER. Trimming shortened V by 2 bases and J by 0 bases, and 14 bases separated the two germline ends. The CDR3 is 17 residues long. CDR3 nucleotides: TGCGCCAGCAGCCAAACTCGCGGACAGAGCTCTGGAAACACCATATATTTT. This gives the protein CASSQTRGQSSGNTIYF.

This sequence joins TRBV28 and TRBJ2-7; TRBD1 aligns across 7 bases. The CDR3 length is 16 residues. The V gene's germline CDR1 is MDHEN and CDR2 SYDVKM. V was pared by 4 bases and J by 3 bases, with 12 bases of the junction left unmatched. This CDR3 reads CASSSRTLGDSYEQYF. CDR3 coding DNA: TGTGCCAGCAGTTCCCGTACTCTCGGGGACAGCTACGAGCAGTACTTC.

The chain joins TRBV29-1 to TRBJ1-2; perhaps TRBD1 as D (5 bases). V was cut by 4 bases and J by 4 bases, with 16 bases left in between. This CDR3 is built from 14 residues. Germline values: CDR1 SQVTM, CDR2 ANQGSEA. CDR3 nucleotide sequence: TGCAGCGTTGTCTCAATGGGGACTCTCTATGGCTACACCTTC. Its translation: CSVVSMGTLYGYTF.

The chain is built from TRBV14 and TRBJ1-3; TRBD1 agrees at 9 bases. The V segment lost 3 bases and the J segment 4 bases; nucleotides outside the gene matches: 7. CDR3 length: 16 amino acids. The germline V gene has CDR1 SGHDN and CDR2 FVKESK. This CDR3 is CASSQFHRGRGNTIYF. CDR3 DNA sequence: TGTGCCAGCAGCCAGTTCCACAGGGGGCGCGGAAACACCATATATTTT.

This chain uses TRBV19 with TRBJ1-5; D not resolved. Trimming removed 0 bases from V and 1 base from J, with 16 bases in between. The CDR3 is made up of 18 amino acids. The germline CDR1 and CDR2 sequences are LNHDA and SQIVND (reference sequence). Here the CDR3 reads CASSIEGSAGHSNQPQHF. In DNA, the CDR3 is TGTGCCAGTAGTATAGAGGGTTCTGCTGGGCACAGCAATCAGCCCCAGCATTTT.

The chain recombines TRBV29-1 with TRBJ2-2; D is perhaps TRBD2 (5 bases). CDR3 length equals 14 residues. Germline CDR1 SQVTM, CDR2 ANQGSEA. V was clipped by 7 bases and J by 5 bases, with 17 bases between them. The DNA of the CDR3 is TGCAGCGCGAAAGGGCAAGGGAGTACCGGGGAGCTGTTTTTT. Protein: CSAKGQGSTGELFF.

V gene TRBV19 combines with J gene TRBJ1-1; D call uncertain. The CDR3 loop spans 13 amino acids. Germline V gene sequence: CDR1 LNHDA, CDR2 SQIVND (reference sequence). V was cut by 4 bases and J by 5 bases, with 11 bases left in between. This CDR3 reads CASSKAEATEAFF. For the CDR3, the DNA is TGTGCCAGTAGTAAAGCAGAGGCTACTGAAGCTTTCTTT.

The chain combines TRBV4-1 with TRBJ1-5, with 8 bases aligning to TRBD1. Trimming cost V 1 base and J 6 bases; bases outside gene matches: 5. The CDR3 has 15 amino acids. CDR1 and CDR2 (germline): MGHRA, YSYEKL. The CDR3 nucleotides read TGCGCCAGCAGCCAAGTTCTACAGGGGGGTCAGCCCCAGCATTTT. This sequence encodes CASSQVLQGGQPQHF.

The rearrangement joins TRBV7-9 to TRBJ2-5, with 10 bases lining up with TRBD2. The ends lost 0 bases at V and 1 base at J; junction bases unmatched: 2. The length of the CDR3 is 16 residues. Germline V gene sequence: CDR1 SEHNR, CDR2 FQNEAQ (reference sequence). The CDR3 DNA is TGTGCCAGCAGCTTAGCACTAGCGGGGATCCAAGAGACCCAGTACTTC. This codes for CASSLALAGIQETQYF.

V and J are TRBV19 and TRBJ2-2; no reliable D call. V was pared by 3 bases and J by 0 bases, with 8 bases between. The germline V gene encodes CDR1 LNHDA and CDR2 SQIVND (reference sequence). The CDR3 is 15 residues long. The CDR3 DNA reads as TGTGCCAGTAGTATTTGGCAGGCGAACACCGGGGAGCTGTTTTTT. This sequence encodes CASSIWQANTGELFF. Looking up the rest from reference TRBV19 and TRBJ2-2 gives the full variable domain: DGGITQSPKYLFRKEGQNVTLSCEQNLNHDAMYWYRQDPGQGLRLIYYSQIVNDFQKGDIAEGYSVSREKKESFPLTVTSAQKNPTAFYLCASSIWQANTGELFFGEGSRLTVL.

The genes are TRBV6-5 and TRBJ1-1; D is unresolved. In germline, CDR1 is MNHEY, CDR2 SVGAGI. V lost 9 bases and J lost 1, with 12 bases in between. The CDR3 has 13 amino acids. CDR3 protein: CASSTQENTEAFF. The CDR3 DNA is TGTGCCAGTTCTACCCAGGAGAACACTGAAGCTTTCTTT.

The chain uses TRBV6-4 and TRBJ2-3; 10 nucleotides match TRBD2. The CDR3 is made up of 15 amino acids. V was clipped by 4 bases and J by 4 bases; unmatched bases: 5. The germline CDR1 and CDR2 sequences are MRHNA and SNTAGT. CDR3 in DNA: TGTGCCAGCAGTGCGAGCGGGGGGGCGGCAGATACGCAGTATTTT. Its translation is CASSASGGAADTQYF.

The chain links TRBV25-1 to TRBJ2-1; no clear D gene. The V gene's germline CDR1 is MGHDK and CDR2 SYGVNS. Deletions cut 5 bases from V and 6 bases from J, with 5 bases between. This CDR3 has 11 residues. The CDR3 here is CASSILNEQFF. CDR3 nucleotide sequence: TGTGCCAGCAGTATTCTCAATGAGCAGTTCTTC.

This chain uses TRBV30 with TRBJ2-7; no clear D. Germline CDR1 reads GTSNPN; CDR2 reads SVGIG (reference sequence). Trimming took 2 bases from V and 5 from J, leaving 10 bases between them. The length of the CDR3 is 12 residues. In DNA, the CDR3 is TGTGCCTGGAGTCACCAATCAAACGAGCAGTACTTC. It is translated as CAWSHQSNEQYF.

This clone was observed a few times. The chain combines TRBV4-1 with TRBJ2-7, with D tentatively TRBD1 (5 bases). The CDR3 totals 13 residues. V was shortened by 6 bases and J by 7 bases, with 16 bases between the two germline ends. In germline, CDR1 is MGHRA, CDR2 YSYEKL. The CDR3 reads CASRPTVGREQYF. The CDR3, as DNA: TGCGCCAGCAGGCCCACCGTGGGGCGGGAGCAGTACTTC.

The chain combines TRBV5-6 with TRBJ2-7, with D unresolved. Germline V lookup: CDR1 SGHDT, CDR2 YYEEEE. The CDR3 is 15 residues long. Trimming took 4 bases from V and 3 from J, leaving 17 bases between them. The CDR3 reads CASSLLDQLNYEQYF. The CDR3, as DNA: TGTGCCAGCAGCCTGCTCGATCAGCTCAACTACGAGCAGTACTTC.

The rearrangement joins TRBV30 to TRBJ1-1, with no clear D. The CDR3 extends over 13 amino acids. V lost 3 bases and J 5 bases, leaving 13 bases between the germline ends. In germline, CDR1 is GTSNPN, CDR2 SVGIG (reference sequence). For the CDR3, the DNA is TGTGCCTGGAGGACGGGATCGGTAACTGAAGCTTTCTTT. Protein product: CAWRTGSVTEAFF.